This TCR beta chain stems from a study of cytomegalovirus exposure and HLA in healthy donors. Findings and caveats of the study: Sequence variants that were highly shared formed a cluster that was likely a sequencing artifact. TCR sequences were mostly rare, though some public TCRs occurred in many donors. An analysis done earlier found most TCR beta V segments productive about 87% or about 30% of the time.

PCR employed 60 Vbeta and 13 Jbeta primers. Sequencing was performed with immunoSEQ multiplex PCR; in TCRdb, only in-frame clones are kept and a portion is missing. The table records some 36,000 clones, over 60% of them present only once. Germline V gene lookup returns CDR1 MNHNS and CDR2 SASEGT. The CDR3 sequence is 15 residues long. V dropped 5 bases and J dropped 6; count of bases not matched to a gene: 8. A word on this clone: The target antigen is unknown.

Nominally healthy donors provided the samples, though records likely missed some immune exposures. This sequence originates from a man younger than 40 in good health and CMV-seronegative. Input material: PBMCs. V and J are TRBV6-1 and TRBJ2-3; 10 bases fit TRBD2. This chain's CDR3 is CASSTQRGGMDTQYF. The CDR3 nucleotides read TGTGCCAGCAGTACCCAGCGGGGGGGTATGGATACGCAGTATTTT.